One sample yielded the 29 T cell receptor beta chains listed below, sequenced in a study of T cells in localized non-small cell lung cancer. Using immunoSEQ multiplex PCR, the repertoire was profiled, and TCRdb retains in-frame clones only, with some absent. The sample records around 30,000 clones, 94% being singletons. The starting material was peripheral blood, obtained before any cancer treatment. Receptor source: a woman aged 35-75 years with stage I lung adenocarcinoma.

The chain joins TRBV11-3 to TRBJ1-6, with D perhaps TRBD1 (6 bases). Deletions cut 2 bases from V and 7 bases from J, with 12 bases between. Germline CDR1 and CDR2: SGHNT and YENEEA. The CDR3 spans 15 residues. The chain's CDR3 is CASSLQARGNSPLHF. For the CDR3, the DNA is TGTGCCAGCAGCTTACAGGCCAGGGGCAATTCACCCCTCCACTTT.

The chain uses TRBV9 and TRBJ2-2, with D unresolved. Germline CDR1 SGDLS, CDR2 YYNGEE. This CDR3 region has 16 residues. The V and J ends lost 0 bases and 0 bases respectively, with 9 bases between them. The CDR3 region is CASSVEAPSNTGELFF. The CDR3 bases are TGTGCCAGCAGCGTAGAAGCCCCATCGAACACCGGGGAGCTGTTTTTT. Variable domain in full (rest from reference TRBV9 and TRBJ2-2): DSGVTQTPKHLITATGQRVTLRCSPRSGDLSVYWYQQSLDQGLQFLIQYYNGEERAKGNILERFSAQQFPDLHSELNLSSLELGDSALYFCASSVEAPSNTGELFFGEGSRLTVL.

This chain joins TRBV6-5 and TRBJ1-6; unclear D gene. This CDR3 has 12 residues. The germline V and J ends were trimmed by 5 bases and 8 bases, with 7 bases remaining between them. Germline loops: CDR1 MNHEY, CDR2 SVGAGI. DNA for the CDR3: TGTGCCAGCAGTAATAATTATTCACCCCTCCACTTT. Its protein product is CASSNNYSPLHF.

The chain links TRBV2 to TRBJ2-7; TRBD2 might be the D (7 bases). The CDR3 is 14 amino acids. Trimming shortened V by 6 bases and J by 5 bases, and 17 bases separated the two germline ends. Germline V CDR1 and CDR2: SNHLY, FYNNEI. In nucleotides, the CDR3 is TGTGCCAGCAGGCCGTCGGGGGGCGGCGACGAGCAGTACTTC. It encodes CASRPSGGGDEQYF.

This chain connects TRBV11-1 to TRBJ2-7; 8 nucleotides match TRBD1. This CDR3 spans 14 amino acids. Germline trimming cut 4 bases from V and 4 bases from J; bases unmatched to any gene: 6. Germline CDR1 and CDR2: SGHAT and FQDESV (reference sequence). CDR3: CASSSTGTGYEQYF. CDR3 bases: TGTGCCAGCAGCTCAACCGGGACAGGATACGAGCAGTACTTC.

The J gene is TRBJ2-7, the V gene TRBV29-1, with 7 bases identical to TRBD1. The CDR3 is 11 amino acids. Germline loops: CDR1 SQVTM, CDR2 ANQGSEA. The J segment lost 3 bases and the V segment lost 6 bases, leaving 2 bases of the junction unmatched. In DNA, the CDR3 is TGCAGCGTGGGGACAGTCTACGAGCAGTACTTC. Amino acids: CSVGTVYEQYF.

Points on this clone: This same CDR3 is encoded by further DNA sequences in the sample. This chain links TRBV14 with TRBJ2-7; TRBD2 might be the D (5 bases). The CDR3 has 12 amino acids. V lost 3 bases and J 6 bases, leaving 9 bases between the germline ends. Germline V lookup: CDR1 SGHDN, CDR2 FVKESK. CDR3 sequence (DNA): TGTGCCAGCAGCCAGGACTGGCGCGAGCAGTACTTC. This codes for CASSQDWREQYF.

V gene TRBV28 combines with J gene TRBJ1-4; 9 nucleotides line up with TRBD1. CDR3 size: 17 residues. V lost 5 bases, J lost 7 bases, and 14 bases stayed unmatched. Per germline, CDR1 MDHEN and CDR2 SYDVKM. For the CDR3, the DNA is TGTGCCAGCAGTCGTCCGGGACAGGGACCAGTTGGTGAAAAACTGTTTTTT. Protein product: CASSRPGQGPVGEKLFF.

The chain links TRBV10-2 to TRBJ1-5; TRBD1 agrees at 8 bases. This CDR3 has 14 residues. V was clipped by 6 bases and J by 9 bases; unmatched bases: 10. CDR1 and CDR2 (germline): WSHSY, SAAADI. DNA of the CDR3: TGCGCCAGCAGCCCTCGGACAGGGACGGGGCCCCAGCATTTT. Its protein is CASSPRTGTGPQHF.

This clone has a handful of counts. The chain couples TRBV6-1 to TRBJ1-1; the match to TRBD1 covers 7 bases. The CDR3 runs to 16 residues. Germline CDR1 is MNHNS and CDR2 is SASEGT. The trim removed 1 base at V and 0 bases at J, leaving 5 bases unmatched. The CDR3 DNA reads TGTGCCAGCAGTGAAGGGACAGGTGATATGAACACTGAAGCTTTCTTT. Protein sequence: CASSEGTGDMNTEAFF.

In nucleotides, the CDR3 is TGTGCCAGCAGGAGACAGGGGAGCTCCTACGAGCAGTACTTC. Residues: CASRRQGSSYEQYF. The chain recombines TRBV27 with TRBJ2-7, with TRBD1 matching over 8 bases. CDR1 is MNHEY and CDR2 is SMNVEV in the germline V gene (reference sequence). V was clipped by 6 bases and J by 0 bases; unmatched bases: 4. This CDR3 has 14 amino acids.

This clone showed up just once. V and J are TRBV19 and TRBJ1-1; a weak D match, TRBD1 (5 bases). The V gene lost 7 bases and the J gene lost 5 bases, with 23 bases spanning the gap. The CDR3 loop spans 16 amino acids. CDR1 is LNHDA, CDR2 SQIVND, per germline (reference sequence). The CDR3 bases are TGTGCCAGTACCCCTCCCCTTCTCGCGGGGGGGACTGAAGCTTTCTTT. It translates to CASTPPLLAGGTEAFF. Looking up the rest from reference TRBV19 and TRBJ1-1 gives the full variable domain: DGGITQSPKYLFRKEGQNVTLSCEQNLNHDAMYWYRQDPGQGLRLIYYSQIVNDFQKGDIAEGYSVSREKKESFPLTVTSAQKNPTAFYLCASTPPLLAGGTEAFFGQGTRLTVV.

This chain uses TRBV7-9 with TRBJ2-7; 7 bases map to TRBD2. The CDR3 runs to 16 residues. The J segment lost 3 bases and the V segment lost 4 bases, leaving 12 bases of the junction unmatched. CDR1 and CDR2 from the germline V gene are SEHNR and FQNEAQ (reference sequence). CDR3 bases: TGTGCCAGCAGCTCGCTACTAGGCGGGAGACTCTACGAGCAGTACTTC. Translation gives CASSSLLGGRLYEQYF.

The rearrangement joins TRBV4-1 to TRBJ1-2, with TRBD1 matching over 10 bases. V shed 4 bases and J 8 bases; nucleotides not matched to a gene: 7. The CDR3 sequence is 14 residues long. Germline assignment: CDR1 MGHRA and CDR2 YSYEKL. The DNA for the CDR3 is TGCGCCAGCAGCCCCCGGGACAGGGGTCAGGGCTACACCTTC. Translating it yields CASSPRDRGQGYTF.

This clone was detected a few times. V and J are TRBV7-3 and TRBJ2-1; 7 bases match TRBD2. The CDR3 runs to 14 residues. Germline CDR1 SGHTA, CDR2 FQGTGA. The junction had 12 bases not matched to a gene; V was cut back by 6 bases and J by 10 bases. CDR3 in amino acids: CASSQGGSVREQFF. The CDR3 DNA follows: TGTGCCAGCAGTCAAGGCGGGAGCGTCCGGGAGCAGTTCTTC.

The V gene is TRBV5-1, the J gene TRBJ2-7; 10 positions match TRBD2. V trimming: 1 base; J trimming: 4 bases; junction bases outside the gene matches: 2. Per the germline V gene, CDR1 is SGHRS and CDR2 is YFSETQ. The CDR3 has 14 amino acids. The CDR3 sequence is CASSLISGGYEQYF. CDR3 nucleotides: TGCGCCAGCAGCTTGATTAGCGGGGGGTACGAGCAGTACTTC.

The chain recombines TRBV5-6 with TRBJ2-3; D not resolved. CDR3 length: 15 residues. Germline-derived CDR1 and CDR2 are SGHDT and YYEEEE. V was shortened by 4 bases and J by 1 base, with 13 bases between the two germline ends. DNA of the CDR3: TGTGCCAGCAGCCGAAGATCGACGGGCACAGATACGCAGTATTTT. It encodes CASSRRSTGTDTQYF.

The chain combines TRBV29-1 with TRBJ2-3; D is perhaps TRBD2 (5 bases). This CDR3 is built from 11 residues. Trimming cost V 2 bases and J 7 bases, with 7 bases left between them. Germline V lookup: CDR1 SQVTM, CDR2 ANQGSEA. CDR3: CSVESGYTQYF. The CDR3 nucleotides are TGCAGCGTTGAAAGCGGCTATACGCAGTATTTT.

V and J are TRBV9 and TRBJ2-2; TRBD1 or TRBD2 may be the D gene (5 bases each). Germline lookup yields CDR1 SGDLS and CDR2 YYNGEE. The length of the CDR3 is 14 residues. V lost 5 bases, J lost 5 bases, and 13 bases lay in between. Here the CDR3 reads CASSLGVGTGELFF. The CDR3 DNA is TGTGCCAGCAGTCTGGGGGTGGGGACCGGGGAGCTGTTTTTT.

The chain recombines TRBV28 with TRBJ1-2; a weak D match, TRBD1 (6 bases). The germline V gene has CDR1 MDHEN and CDR2 SYDVKM. Trimming pared 6 bases from V and 9 bases from J, leaving 14 bases between. The CDR3 has 12 amino acids. CDR3 amino acids: CASSPDSSRYTF. CDR3 nucleotides: TGTGCCAGCAGCCCGGACAGCTCGCGCTACACCTTC.

This chain uses TRBV7-8 with TRBJ2-1, with 9 bases aligning to TRBD2. Germline V gene sequence: CDR1 SGHVS, CDR2 FQNEAQ. J was trimmed by 9 bases and V by 6 bases; bases with no gene match: 12. This CDR3 has 15 amino acids. The CDR3 DNA sequence: TGTGCCAGCAGTTACCTAAGGCTAGCGGGGTTTGAGCAGTTCTTC. Encoded protein: CASSYLRLAGFEQFF.

V is TRBV9 and J is TRBJ1-3; D is uncertain. The germline gives CDR1 SGDLS, CDR2 YYNGEE. Trimming cost V 4 bases and J 4 bases, with 9 bases left between them. The CDR3 consists of 13 residues. The CDR3 sequence: CASSPLLGNTIYF. CDR3 nucleotides: TGTGCCAGCAGCCCCCTTTTGGGAAACACCATATATTTT.

The chain has TRBV7-9 and TRBJ1-2; D gene unclear. Trimming took off 5 bases at V and 7 bases at J, with 17 bases between the two ends. Per germline, CDR1 SEHNR and CDR2 FQNEAQ (reference sequence). This CDR3 region has 14 residues. This CDR3 is CASSREVREGGYTF. DNA of the CDR3: TGTGCCAGCAGCAGGGAGGTTAGGGAAGGTGGCTACACCTTC.

The rearrangement links TRBV19 to TRBJ2-1; TRBD1 aligns across 9 bases. After removal of 5 bases from V and 4 bases from J, the junction contained 6 bases not matched to a gene. There are 15 residues in the CDR3. Germline V gene lookup returns CDR1 LNHDA and CDR2 SQIVND (reference sequence). The CDR3 is CASSPSGQGYNEQFF. The CDR3 nucleotides are TGTGCCAGTAGTCCCTCGGGACAGGGTTACAATGAGCAGTTCTTC.

The rearrangement joins TRBV18 to TRBJ1-2; D gene uncertain. The CDR3 covers 18 residues. V was pared by 1 base and J by 1 base, with 19 bases between. From germline, CDR1 is KGHSH and CDR2 LQKENI. This chain's CDR3 is CASSPRGTWTGINYGYTF. For the CDR3, the DNA is TGTGCCAGCTCACCACGCGGAACATGGACGGGTATTAACTATGGCTACACCTTC.

The gene calls are TRBV7-2 and TRBJ2-3; no clear D. This CDR3 is built from 16 residues. V shed 5 bases and J shed 0 bases, with 15 bases lying between them. Germline CDR1 SGHTA, CDR2 FQGNSA. The CDR3 DNA is TGTGCCAGCAGCCGCATACCTAGTCCAAGCACAGATACGCAGTATTTT. It yields the protein CASSRIPSPSTDTQYF.

The V and J genes are TRBV28 and TRBJ1-6; TRBD1 matches at 10 bases. Germline-derived CDR1 and CDR2 are MDHEN and SYDVKM. This CDR3 spans 18 amino acids. V trimming: 6 bases; J trimming: 9 bases; junction bases outside the gene matches: 17. The CDR3 region is CASSRYGQGGGAVSPLHF. The DNA of the CDR3 is TGTGCCAGCAGCCGCTACGGACAGGGGGGAGGAGCAGTTTCACCCCTCCACTTT.

The rearrangement joins TRBV2 to TRBJ2-6; D ambiguous. This CDR3 is 13 amino acids long. Germline V gives CDR1 SNHLY, CDR2 FYNNEI. V was trimmed by 9 bases and J by 1 base, leaving 7 bases between them. The CDR3 reads CARNPSGANVLTF. DNA of the CDR3: TGTGCCAGAAATCCTTCTGGGGCCAACGTCCTGACTTTC.

The chain has TRBV7-6 and TRBJ2-3; D might be TRBD2 (6 bases). Germline values: CDR1 SGHVS, CDR2 FNYEAQ. The V end lost 1 base, the J end lost 3 bases, and 17 bases lay between the germline ends. The CDR3 contains 17 residues. In nucleotides, the CDR3 is TGTGCCAGCAGCTTAGTAGGGCTGGGGGGAGCAACAGATACGCAGTATTTT. It yields the protein CASSLVGLGGATDTQYF.